What follows are 19 T cell receptor beta chains derived from one specimen sequenced in a study of T cell responses to AZD1222 COVID-19 vaccine. Assay: immunoSEQ multiplex PCR; the TCRdb copy retains only in-frame clones and omits some. The table lists fewer than 200,000 clones, around 90% of them singletons. The specimen comprised peripheral blood, sampled on day 0 of AZD1222 vaccination. These receptors all come from an adult in good health.

This clone occurred once. V and J are TRBV10-3 and TRBJ2-1; 8 bases match TRBD2. The CDR3 spans 15 residues. With 0 bases clipped from V and 14 bases from J, the junction kept 12 bases outside the gene matches. Germline V CDR1 and CDR2: ENHRY, SYGVKD. Here the CDR3 DNA reads TGTGCCATCAGTGAGTCGGGTAGCGGGACCACCGAGGAGTTCTTC. It specifies CAISESGSGTTEEFF.

The V gene is TRBV13, the J gene TRBJ1-6; 7 positions agree with TRBD1. The CDR3 spans 15 residues. The germline V gene has CDR1 PRHDT and CDR2 FYEKMQ (reference sequence). With V trimmed by 4 bases and J by 7 bases, 7 bases remained unmatched. DNA of the CDR3: TGTGCCAGCAGCTCGACCGACAGGGTCAATTCACCCCTCCACTTT. Amino acid sequence: CASSSTDRVNSPLHF.

The chain uses TRBV7-3 and TRBJ2-1; D gene unclear. CDR3 length: 16 amino acids. CDR1 and CDR2 (germline): SGHTA, FQGTGA. Deletions cut 0 bases from V and 4 bases from J, with 13 bases between. The CDR3 DNA follows: TGTGCCAGCAGCTTAACTCAGAGCCCTGGGTACAATGAGCAGTTCTTC. This translates into CASSLTQSPGYNEQFF.

The chain joins TRBV12-5 to TRBJ1-1, with D possibly matching TRBD1 (5 bases). Looked up from germline, CDR1 is LGHNT and CDR2 is FRNRAP. The V gene lost 6 bases and the J gene lost 5 bases, with 16 bases spanning the gap. This CDR3 contains 14 residues. CDR3 residues: CASGPTVRGTEAFF. CDR3 DNA sequence: TGTGCTAGTGGCCCGACAGTTAGAGGGACTGAAGCTTTCTTT. Full variable domain (remainder filled in from reference TRBV12-5 and TRBJ1-1): DARVTQTPRHKVTEMGQEVTMRCQPILGHNTVFWYRQTMMQGLELLAYFRNRAPLDDSGMPKDRFSAEMPDATLATLKIQPSEPRDSAVYFCASGPTVRGTEAFFGQGTRLTVV.

CDR3 DNA: TGTGCCAGCAGCTTCCCGGGACAGAGCTTCTACGAGCAGTACTTC. This gives the protein CASSFPGQSFYEQYF. The chain joins TRBV7-8 to TRBJ2-7; 7 nucleotides match TRBD1. CDR1 and CDR2 from the germline V gene are SGHVS and FQNEAQ. The CDR3 length is 15 residues. Unmatched junction bases numbered 8, after V lost 3 bases and J lost 3 bases.

The CDR3 loop is CASSRRGSGGALYNEQFF. CDR3 coding DNA: TGTGCCAGCAGCCGCCGTGGTAGCGGGGGGGCTTTATACAATGAGCAGTTCTTC. The rearrangement joins TRBV5-4 to TRBJ2-1; 11 bases match TRBD2. CDR1 and CDR2 (germline): SGHNT, YYREEE (reference sequence). The CDR3 runs to 18 residues. Germline trimming cut 4 bases from V and 4 bases from J; bases unmatched to any gene: 13.

V is TRBV27 and J is TRBJ2-1; D perhaps matches TRBD1 (6 bases). Germline V gene data show CDR1 as MNHEY and CDR2 as SMNVEV (reference sequence). Trimming removed 6 bases at V and 8 bases at J, with 11 bases between. This CDR3 comprises 12 residues. The CDR3 protein is CASRSGVHEQFF. CDR3 sequence (DNA): TGTGCCAGCAGGTCAGGGGTGCATGAGCAGTTCTTC.

This clone came up once. The rearrangement links TRBV3-1 (or the pseudogene TRBV3-2) to TRBJ1-2; TRBD1 might be the D (6 bases). V shed 1 base and J shed 2 bases, with 11 bases lying between them. This CDR3 is built from 15 residues. Germline CDR1 and CDR2: LGHDT and YNNKEL (reference sequence). CDR3 sequence reads: CASSQGQTGNYGYTF. CDR3 in DNA: TGTGCCAGCAGCCAAGGCCAAACAGGGAACTATGGCTACACCTTC.

V is TRBV11-1 and J is TRBJ2-1; D possibly corresponds to TRBD2 (5 bases). The germline V gene has CDR1 SGHAT and CDR2 FQDESV (reference sequence). Trimming stripped 8 bases from V and 7 bases from J, with 18 bases between. CDR3 length: 14 residues. CDR3 in amino acids: CASRKEEVTNEQFF. The DNA for the CDR3 is TGTGCCAGCCGTAAGGAGGAGGTTACAAATGAGCAGTTCTTC.

The V call is TRBV9, the J call TRBJ2-2; no definite D call. This CDR3 is 15 amino acids long. Trimming left V 0 bases short and J 2 bases short, with 8 bases between. CDR1 is SGDLS and CDR2 is YYNGEE in the germline V gene. The CDR3 DNA reads as TGTGCCAGCAGCGTAGGTTTCTACAACACCGGGGAGCTGTTTTTT. Protein: CASSVGFYNTGELFF.

This chain joins TRBV28 and TRBJ2-5; the D call may be TRBD1 or TRBD2 (5 bases each). CDR1 and CDR2 from the germline V gene are MDHEN and SYDVKM. This CDR3 region has 13 residues. V lost 5 bases and J lost 7, with 14 bases in between. The CDR3 DNA reads TGTGCCAGCAGTCCCAGGGTGGGAGCGACCCAGTACTTC. Amino acid sequence: CASSPRVGATQYF.

The V and J genes are TRBV25-1 and TRBJ1-5; TRBD1 aligns across 8 bases. The J segment lost 2 bases and the V segment lost 3 bases, leaving 9 bases of the junction unmatched. Germline loops: CDR1 MGHDK, CDR2 SYGVNS. The CDR3 is 17 amino acids. The CDR3 loop reads CASSDPKQGVCNQPQHF. The CDR3 nucleotides read TGTGCCAGCAGTGATCCTAAACAGGGGGTTTGCAATCAGCCCCAGCATTTT.

This clone was picked up one time. V gene TRBV6-2 or TRBV6-3 combines with J gene TRBJ1-2, with D possibly TRBD1 on 6 matching bases. Looked up from germline, CDR1 is MNHEY and CDR2 is SVGEGT. The CDR3 is 13 residues long. V lost 4 bases and J lost 7, with 13 bases in between. DNA for the CDR3: TGTGCCAGCAGTTCCAGGGGTACCGGTGGCTACACCTTC. It encodes CASSSRGTGGYTF.

V is TRBV28 and J is TRBJ1-6, with D perhaps matching TRBD1 (5 bases). Deletions cut 4 bases from V and 3 bases from J, with 16 bases between. The CDR3 runs 17 residues. Germline assignment: CDR1 MDHEN and CDR2 SYDVKM. CDR3 residues: CASSSQGRGVYNSPLHF. CDR3 DNA sequence: TGTGCCAGCAGTTCCCAGGGCCGTGGGGTCTATAATTCACCCCTCCACTTT. The entire variable domain, with the rest obtained from reference TRBV28 and TRBJ1-6, is as follows: DVKVTQSSRYLVKRTGEKVFLECVQDMDHENMFWYRQDPGLGLRLIYFSYDVKMKEKGDIPEGYSVSREKKERFSLILESASTNQTSMYLCASSSQGRGVYNSPLHFGNGTRLTVT.

As DNA, the CDR3 is TGTGCCAGCAGCGCCAACTGGGCGGGGGGGACCAACACCGGGGAGCTGTTTTTT. Protein: CASSANWAGGTNTGELFF. This chain links TRBV11-2 with TRBJ2-2; 9 bases align to TRBD2. CDR1 and CDR2 from the germline V gene are SGHAT and FQNNGV. There are 18 residues in the CDR3. V was pared by 5 bases and J by 2 bases, with 12 bases of the junction left unmatched.

The chain carries TRBV28 and TRBJ1-2; no clear D gene. CDR1 is MDHEN and CDR2 is SYDVKM in the germline V gene. Trimming left V 7 bases short and J 1 base short, with 13 bases between. This CDR3 region has 14 residues. CDR3 sequence (DNA): TGTGCCAGCAATCCGGACGGGATTAACTATGGCTACACCTTC. Translated: CASNPDGINYGYTF.

The rearrangement links TRBV5-1 to TRBJ2-6; D possibly corresponds to TRBD2 (5 bases). Germline values: CDR1 SGHRS, CDR2 YFSETQ. The CDR3 loop spans 15 amino acids. The V end lost 3 bases, the J end lost 2 bases, and 9 bases lay between the germline ends. The CDR3 protein is CASSYTSPGANVLTF. The CDR3 nucleotides are TGCGCCAGCAGCTATACTAGTCCTGGGGCCAACGTCCTGACTTTC.

The genes are TRBV2 and TRBJ2-3, with 7 bases aligning to TRBD2. This CDR3 comprises 18 residues. Unmatched junction bases numbered 17, after V lost 6 bases and J lost 2 bases. Germline values: CDR1 SNHLY, CDR2 FYNNEI. The CDR3 bases are TGTGCCAGCAGCGAGCCGGGGGGTGCGGGGGTGAACACAGATACGCAGTATTTT. Amino acid sequence: CASSEPGGAGVNTDTQYF.

This clone was detected only a few times. J is TRBJ2-5 and V is TRBV7-3; D is possibly TRBD2 (5 bases). This CDR3 is 14 amino acids long. CDR1 is SGHTA, CDR2 FQGTGA, per germline. The ends were cut back, 8 bases at V and 5 bases at J, with 18 bases in the middle. As DNA, the CDR3 is TGTGCCAGCGCCGCGGGCCCCGAGAAGGAGACCCAGTACTTC. It specifies CASAAGPEKETQYF.